The 4 T cell receptor beta chains given below trace back to one sample, sequenced in a study of human T cells and chemical hapten exposure. TCRdb used MiXCR to reprocess the RACE reads, holding one entry per CDR3 protein. Here the sample spans some 94,000 distinct CDR3 sequences, approximately 13% being singletons. Time point in this sample: patch test 1, 2 weeks after DPC sensitization. Treatment here: therapeutic diphenylcyclopropenone sensitization with weekly scalp DPC. This material consisted of whole blood, taken in connection with sensitization to the hapten diphenylcyclopropenone (DPC). The receptors were gathered from a woman in her thirties or forties with alopecia areata. Some clones in this sample may be carry-over from other donors' samples.

This chain joins TRBV29-1 and TRBJ2-5, with TRBD2 matching 11 bases. The CDR3 is 13 residues long. The trim removed 8 bases at V and 2 bases at J, leaving 4 bases unmatched. Germline CDR1 reads SQVTM; CDR2 reads ANQGSEA. The CDR3: CSSGLAVQETQYF. In DNA form, the CDR3 reads TGCAGCTCGGGACTAGCGGTTCAAGAGACCCAGTACTTC.

The chain couples TRBV15 to TRBJ2-7; D gene ambiguous. The CDR3 runs 15 residues. CDR1 and CDR2 (germline): LNHNV, YYDKDF (reference sequence). Trimming took 0 bases from V and 1 from J, leaving 10 bases between them. The DNA of the CDR3 is TGTGCCACCAGCAGAGATCGAACAGTTTCCTACGAGCAGTACTTC. Translated: CATSRDRTVSYEQYF. Full variable domain (outside the CDR3, taken from reference TRBV15 and TRBJ2-7): DAMVIQNPRYQVTQFGKPVTLSCSQTLNHNVMYWYQQKSSQAPKLLFHYYDKDFNNEADTPDNFQSRRPNTSFCFLDIRSPGLGDTAMYLCATSRDRTVSYEQYFGPGTRLTVT.

Many counts were recorded for this clonotype. The chain combines TRBV4-3 with TRBJ1-4; the D is unclear. Trimming took 5 bases from V and 8 from J, leaving 15 bases between them. CDR3 length: 14 residues. The germline gives CDR1 LGHNA, CDR2 YSLEER. CDR3 sequence (DNA): TGCGCCAGCAGCTCAGAGACGCCGGGGGAAAAACTGTTTTTT. Encoded protein: CASSSETPGEKLFF.

The chain joins TRBV20-1 to TRBJ2-1; 9 nucleotides line up with TRBD2. Germline V gene sequence: CDR1 DFQATT, CDR2 SNEGSKA (reference sequence). The CDR3 runs 14 residues. Trimming at V came to 7 bases and at J to 2 bases, leaving 6 bases not matched to a gene. The CDR3 DNA follows: TGCAGTGTAGGAGCGGGAGGACCCTACAATGAGCAGTTCTTC. It yields the protein CSVGAGGPYNEQFF.